The 17 T cell receptor beta chains below come from one sample, sequenced in a study of T-cell memory formation after mild COVID-19. TCRdb itself ran the 5' RACE reads through MiXCR, one entry per CDR3 protein. The data hold 85,000 to 130,000 distinct CDR3 sequences, with about an eighth observed a single time. Sequenced: PBMCs or a T cell subset sorted from them (not recorded which). Receptors originate from an adult woman who had mild COVID-19 (a few samples of this study predate the infection). Cell type and time point are not known.

This clonotype was recorded a few times. The chain couples TRBV5-5 to TRBJ2-1, with D unclear. V was shortened by 4 bases and J by 4 bases, with 9 bases between the two germline ends. CDR3 length: 13 amino acids. Germline V CDR1 and CDR2: SGHKS, YYEKEE (reference sequence). For the CDR3, the DNA is TGTGCCAGCAGCCAAGGACCATACAATGAGCAGTTCTTC. Its protein is CASSQGPYNEQFF. The full variable domain, rest sourced from reference TRBV5-5 and TRBJ2-1, is DAGVTQSPTHLIKTRGQQVTLRCSPISGHKSVSWYQQVLGQGPQFIFQYYEKEERGRGNFPDRFSARQFPNYSSELNVNALLLGDSALYLCASSQGPYNEQFFGPGTRLTVL.

The J gene is TRBJ2-3, the V gene TRBV7-2; TRBD2 agrees at 11 bases. The germline gives CDR1 SGHTA, CDR2 FQGNSA. With 5 bases clipped from V and 0 bases from J, the junction kept 7 bases outside the gene matches. The length of the CDR3 is 17 residues. The CDR3 reads CASSQRTSGYSTDTQYF. In DNA, the CDR3 is TGTGCCAGCAGCCAGCGGACTAGCGGGTATAGCACAGATACGCAGTATTTT.

The CDR3 DNA reads TGTGCCACCAGTGACTCCACAGGGTTCACCGGGGAGCTGTTTTTT. Translating gives CATSDSTGFTGELFF. The chain combines TRBV24-1 with TRBJ2-2, with D perhaps TRBD1 (6 bases). Trimming pared 4 bases from V and 4 bases from J, leaving 12 bases between. CDR1 and CDR2 from the germline V gene are KGHDR and SFDVKD. The CDR3 is 15 residues long.

The J gene is TRBJ2-2, the V gene TRBV4-3; TRBD2 matches at 8 bases. CDR1 and CDR2 from the germline V gene are LGHNA and YSLEER. The CDR3 totals 14 residues. J lost 5 bases, V lost 4 bases, and 3 bases had no gene match. CDR3 region: CASSLAGSTGELFF. CDR3 nucleotide sequence: TGCGCCAGCAGCCTAGCGGGATCTACCGGGGAGCTGTTTTTT.

The chain has TRBV4-3 and TRBJ2-1; the D gene is possibly TRBD2 (6 bases). This CDR3 has 18 residues. The germline V gene has CDR1 LGHNA and CDR2 YSLEER. The V end lost 0 bases, the J end lost 6 bases, and 21 bases lay between the germline ends. The CDR3: CASSQDGGPGTPFNEQFF. In DNA, the CDR3 is TGCGCCAGCAGCCAAGATGGAGGGCCCGGGACTCCTTTCAATGAGCAGTTCTTC.

J is TRBJ2-7 and V is TRBV7-8, with 8 positions matching TRBD2. The junction had 7 bases not matched to a gene; V was cut back by 0 bases and J by 0 bases. The germline V gene encodes CDR1 SGHVS and CDR2 FQNEAQ. The CDR3 extends over 17 amino acids. The CDR3 protein is CASSLAPVAGYSYEQYF. Written as DNA, the CDR3 is TGTGCCAGCAGCTTAGCGCCGGTAGCGGGGTACTCCTACGAGCAGTACTTC.

V usage is TRBV13 and J usage is TRBJ2-7, with D perhaps TRBD1 or TRBD2 (5 bases each). Trimming cost V 5 bases and J 6 bases, with 20 bases left between them. This CDR3 has 15 residues. Per germline, CDR1 PRHDT and CDR2 FYEKMQ (reference sequence). The CDR3 sequence: CASSPGPRAASEQYF. The CDR3 DNA is TGTGCCAGCAGCCCGGGACCTAGGGCCGCTTCCGAGCAGTACTTC.

J is TRBJ2-7 and V is TRBV25-1; 8 positions match TRBD2. With V trimmed by 2 bases and J by 3 bases, 6 bases remained unmatched. CDR3 size: 15 residues. CDR1 is MGHDK and CDR2 is SYGVNS in the germline V gene. The CDR3 coding sequence is TGTGCCAGCAGTGAAGGGATTAGCGGGATCTACGAGCAGTACTTC. It encodes CASSEGISGIYEQYF.

This clonotype was picked up many times. V is TRBV7-8 and J is TRBJ2-4; 11 bases fit TRBD1. The germline gives CDR1 SGHVS, CDR2 FQNEAQ. This CDR3 is built from 17 residues. V shed 0 bases, J shed 6 bases, and the junction held 7 bases outside the gene matches. DNA of the CDR3: TGTGCCAGCAGCTTAGCGGCCTTGGGGACAGGGGGAAACATTCAGTACTTC. Amino acids: CASSLAALGTGGNIQYF.

This clonotype has more than one count but fewer than ten. The chain carries TRBV6-2 or TRBV6-3 and TRBJ2-6; D is ambiguous. There are 12 residues in the CDR3. Germline V CDR1 and CDR2: MNHEY, SVGEGT. V lost 8 bases and J 3 bases, leaving 5 bases between the germline ends. CDR3 in amino acids: CASGVGANVLTF. The CDR3 DNA is TGTGCCAGCGGGGTTGGGGCCAACGTCCTGACTTTC.

This clonotype was picked up a small number of times. The rearrangement joins TRBV27 to TRBJ1-5; no clear D gene. Looked up from germline, CDR1 is MNHEY and CDR2 is SMNVEV (reference sequence). Trimming took 3 bases from V and 0 from J, leaving 9 bases between them. The CDR3 extends over 15 amino acids. The CDR3 DNA is TGTGCCAGCAGTTTCGGGCCGGATAGCAATCAGCCCCAGCATTTT. Translated, it gives CASSFGPDSNQPQHF.

This clonotype occurred a few times. V usage is TRBV10-3 and J usage is TRBJ2-7; no definite D call. The germline gives CDR1 ENHRY, CDR2 SYGVKD. V lost 7 bases, J lost 6 bases, and 13 bases lay in between. This CDR3 contains 12 residues. The DNA for the CDR3 is TGTGCCATCATGGGCCAGGCTGGCGAGCAGTACTTC. It specifies CAIMGQAGEQYF.

This clonotype was counted a few times. J is TRBJ2-1 and V is TRBV20-1; 8 bases are shared with TRBD2. The CDR3 has 16 residues. Germline CDR1 DFQATT, CDR2 SNEGSKA (reference sequence). Trimming took 2 bases from V and 8 from J; bases not matched to a gene: 14. CDR3 DNA: TGCAGTGCTAGACCGAGCGGGAGAGTCCTTGAAGATGAGCAGTTCTTC. It specifies CSARPSGRVLEDEQFF.

This chain uses TRBV12-3 or TRBV12-4 with TRBJ1-1; D not certain. The CDR3 totals 13 residues. V gave up 3 bases and J gave up 5 bases, with 10 bases separating them. The CDR3 protein is CASSLVGHTEAFF. The CDR3 DNA reads TGTGCCAGCAGTTTGGTAGGGCATACTGAAGCTTTCTTT.

DNA for the CDR3: TGTGCCAGTAGTATAGATACTAGCGGGATCTACGAGCAGTACTTC. Translation: CASSIDTSGIYEQYF. The chain employs TRBV19 and TRBJ2-7, with 10 bases lining up with TRBD2. This CDR3 is 15 amino acids long. J gave up 3 bases and V 0 bases, and 2 bases lay outside the gene matches. CDR1 and CDR2 (germline): LNHDA, SQIVND (reference sequence).

V is TRBV29-1 and J is TRBJ1-1, with D hard to call. V was pared by 4 bases and J by 0 bases, with 12 bases between. CDR3 length equals 14 residues. Germline CDR1 reads SQVTM; CDR2 reads ANQGSEA. The CDR3 spells CSVAVDVLNTEAFF. CDR3 in DNA: TGCAGCGTTGCCGTAGACGTTTTGAACACTGAAGCTTTCTTT.

This clonotype was counted between two and nine times. The rearrangement uses TRBV7-3 and TRBJ2-1, with 9 bases aligning to TRBD2. After removal of 2 bases from V and 4 bases from J, the junction contained 3 bases not matched to a gene. CDR3 length: 15 amino acids. CDR1 SGHTA and CDR2 FQGTGA come from the germline V gene. Here the CDR3 reads CASSLRLAGYNEQFF. The CDR3 DNA follows: TGTGCCAGCAGCTTACGGCTAGCGGGATACAATGAGCAGTTCTTC.